Listed here are 17 T cell receptor beta chains from one sample, sequenced in a study of blood T cell repertoires in COVID-19. Sequencing used immunoSEQ multiplex PCR; TCRdb keeps in-frame clones, though not all of them. The repertoire consists of 150,000 or so clones, with approximately 91% occurring once and the leading ten covering about 2.5%. Sequences were obtained from peripheral blood. Receptor source: a man in his late teens or twenties with acute or convalescent COVID-19.

The rearrangement uses TRBV6-6 and TRBJ1-5, with D unclear. Germline loops: CDR1 MNHNY, CDR2 SVGAGI (reference sequence). CDR3 size: 13 residues. The germline V and J ends were trimmed by 9 bases and 7 bases, with 16 bases remaining between them. As DNA, the CDR3 is TGTGCCAGACGGGAGAGGAGCCGGCAGCCCCAGCATTTT. It codes for CARRERSRQPQHF.

This sequence joins TRBV29-1 and TRBJ2-1, with D maybe TRBD2 (6 bases). This CDR3 contains 14 residues. Looked up from germline, CDR1 is SQVTM and CDR2 is ANQGSEA. V was cut by 6 bases and J by 1 base, with 13 bases left in between. CDR3 nucleotide sequence: TGCAGCGTGGCCGTACTAGCTTCCTACAATGAGCAGTTCTTC. It specifies CSVAVLASYNEQFF.

The rearrangement uses TRBV30 and TRBJ1-3; a weak D match, TRBD1 (5 bases). CDR1 and CDR2 from the germline V gene are GTSNPN and SVGIG (reference sequence). This CDR3 has 15 residues. V was pared by 0 bases and J by 4 bases, with 13 bases between. The CDR3 region has the DNA TGTGCCTGGAGTGTAAAAGGGGCGAACGGAAACACCATATATTTT. Residues: CAWSVKGANGNTIYF.

The chain carries TRBV25-1 and TRBJ2-1; possible D gene TRBD2, 5 bases. The length of the CDR3 is 14 residues. Looked up from germline, CDR1 is MGHDK and CDR2 is SYGVNS. V shed 6 bases and J shed 8 bases, with 17 bases lying between them. The CDR3 nucleotides are TGTGCCAGCAGCCCCCCCCGGCGGGTCGATGAGCAGTTCTTC. The encoded protein is CASSPPRRVDEQFF.

This chain connects TRBV6-2 or TRBV6-3 to TRBJ1-2, with TRBD1 matching 10 bases. Germline V CDR1 and CDR2: MNHEY, SVGEGT. The CDR3 loop spans 16 amino acids. V dropped 6 bases and J dropped 2; count of bases not matched to a gene: 9. The CDR3 here is CASSSRGTGENYGYTF. In DNA form, the CDR3 reads TGTGCCAGCAGCTCACGTGGGACAGGGGAAAACTATGGCTACACCTTC.

The V call is TRBV5-1, the J call TRBJ2-7, with TRBD2 matching 11 bases. The CDR3 totals 15 residues. The germline V gene encodes CDR1 SGHRS and CDR2 YFSETQ. Losses at the gene ends were 0 bases for V and 7 bases for J; bases not matched to a gene: 6. The CDR3 nucleotides read TGCGCCAGCAGCTTGGGGACTAGCGGGTCGGGTGAGCAGTACTTC. It codes for CASSLGTSGSGEQYF.

The V call is TRBV19, the J call TRBJ2-7, with 12 bases identical to TRBD2. With 10 bases clipped from V and 5 bases from J, the junction kept 6 bases outside the gene matches. The CDR3 loop spans 13 amino acids. Germline V gives CDR1 LNHDA, CDR2 SQIVND (reference sequence). CDR3 coding DNA: TGTGCCACCAGGACTAGCGGGAACCACGAGCAGTACTTC. Protein product: CATRTSGNHEQYF. The full variable domain, in which reference TRBV19 and TRBJ2-7 provide the parts outside the CDR3, is DGGITQSPKYLFRKEGQNVTLSCEQNLNHDAMYWYRQDPGQGLRLIYYSQIVNDFQKGDIAEGYSVSREKKESFPLTVTSAQKNPTAFYLCATRTSGNHEQYFGPGTRLTVT.

The chain carries TRBV27 and TRBJ1-1, with D tentatively TRBD1 (5 bases). The CDR3 consists of 15 residues. CDR1 is MNHEY and CDR2 is SMNVEV in the germline V gene (reference sequence). Trimming pared 5 bases from V and 0 bases from J, leaving 13 bases between. CDR3 DNA sequence: TGTGCCAGCAGTCCCGGTCGGGGGATGAACACTGAAGCTTTCTTT. This codes for CASSPGRGMNTEAFF.

The chain carries TRBV4-1 and TRBJ1-6, with D perhaps matching TRBD1 (5 bases). Germline V gene lookup returns CDR1 MGHRA and CDR2 YSYEKL. The CDR3 sequence is 15 residues long. V gave up 0 bases and J gave up 10 bases, with 13 bases separating them. CDR3 region: CASSQEGQVFSPLHF. CDR3 nucleotides: TGCGCCAGCAGCCAAGAGGGGCAGGTTTTCTCACCCCTCCACTTT.

The V gene is TRBV27, the J gene TRBJ1-2; a weak D match, TRBD1 (6 bases). This CDR3 comprises 13 residues. Germline loops: CDR1 MNHEY, CDR2 SMNVEV (reference sequence). The V and J ends lost 4 bases and 8 bases respectively, with 14 bases between them. The CDR3 bases are TGTGCCAGCAGTTCCCCGGACAGAAGGGGCTACACCTTC. It translates to CASSSPDRRGYTF.

The V gene is TRBV12-3 or TRBV12-4, the J gene TRBJ1-6; 7 nucleotides line up with TRBD1. The CDR3 is 13 residues long. V lost 2 bases, J lost 9 bases, and 1 base stayed unmatched. The CDR3 DNA reads as TGTGCCAGCAGTTTAAGACAGGGTTCACCCCTCCACTTT. Protein sequence: CASSLRQGSPLHF.

The chain links TRBV5-1 to TRBJ2-3; D is uncertain. The CDR3 is made up of 13 amino acids. V lost 6 bases, J lost 0 bases, and 8 bases lay in between. Germline V gene lookup returns CDR1 SGHRS and CDR2 YFSETQ. CDR3 residues: CASKATSTDTQYF. For the CDR3, the DNA is TGCGCCAGCAAAGCAACTAGCACAGATACGCAGTATTTT. The variable domain in full, completed from reference TRBV5-1 and TRBJ2-3, reads KAGVTQTPRYLIKTRGQQVTLSCSPISGHRSVSWYQQTPGQGLQFLFEYFSETQRNKGNFPGRFSGRQFSNSRSEMNVSTLELGDSALYLCASKATSTDTQYFGPGTRLTVL.

V gene TRBV29-1 combines with J gene TRBJ1-2; TRBD1 matches 8 bases. This CDR3 has 12 amino acids. V lost 7 bases to trimming and J lost 5 bases; unmatched junction nucleotides: 6. Germline V gives CDR1 SQVTM, CDR2 ANQGSEA. In DNA form, the CDR3 reads TGCAGCGCCAGGGGGCAGCCTTATGGCTACACCTTC. Amino acid sequence: CSARGQPYGYTF.

This clone was observed once. The chain links TRBV29-1 to TRBJ1-1, with D uncertain. Germline V gene data show CDR1 as SQVTM and CDR2 as ANQGSEA. The CDR3 covers 18 residues. V was clipped by 4 bases and J by 1 base, with 25 bases between them. In DNA form, the CDR3 reads TGCAGCGTTGCCCCAAGGCTCTTTATGGAGGCTGAGAACACTGAAGCTTTCTTT. Residues: CSVAPRLFMEAENTEAFF.

The chain carries TRBV15 and TRBJ1-6, with 11 positions matching TRBD1. Germline V lookup: CDR1 LNHNV, CDR2 YYDKDF (reference sequence). This CDR3 contains 16 residues. The junction had 3 bases not matched to a gene; V was cut back by 0 bases and J by 8 bases. CDR3 bases: TGTGCCACCAGCAGAGATGGGACAGGGGGTGATTCACCCCTCCACTTT. Translated, it gives CATSRDGTGGDSPLHF.

The V call is TRBV5-1, the J call TRBJ1-2; a weak D match, TRBD1 (6 bases). Trimming pared 1 base from V and 2 bases from J, leaving 9 bases between. CDR3 length: 14 amino acids. The germline V gene has CDR1 SGHRS and CDR2 YFSETQ. CDR3 region: CASSLFQGNYGYTF. CDR3 bases: TGCGCCAGCAGCTTGTTTCAGGGGAACTATGGCTACACCTTC.

The chain recombines TRBV11-2 with TRBJ1-1, with 11 bases aligning to TRBD1. This CDR3 has 15 residues. Germline V gene lookup returns CDR1 SGHAT and CDR2 FQNNGV. V lost 3 bases, J lost 11 bases, and 11 bases stayed unmatched. The CDR3 bases are TGTGCCAGCAGCTTGCCCCCGGACAGGGGGCCTAGGGCTTTCTTT. This gives the protein CASSLPPDRGPRAFF. Using reference TRBV11-2 and TRBJ1-1 for the parts outside the CDR3, the full variable domain is EAGVAQSPRYKIIEKRQSVAFWCNPISGHATLYWYQQILGQGPKLLIQFQNNGVVDDSQLPKDRFSAERLKGVDSTLKIQPAKLEDSAVYLCASSLPPDRGPRAFFGQGTRLTVV.